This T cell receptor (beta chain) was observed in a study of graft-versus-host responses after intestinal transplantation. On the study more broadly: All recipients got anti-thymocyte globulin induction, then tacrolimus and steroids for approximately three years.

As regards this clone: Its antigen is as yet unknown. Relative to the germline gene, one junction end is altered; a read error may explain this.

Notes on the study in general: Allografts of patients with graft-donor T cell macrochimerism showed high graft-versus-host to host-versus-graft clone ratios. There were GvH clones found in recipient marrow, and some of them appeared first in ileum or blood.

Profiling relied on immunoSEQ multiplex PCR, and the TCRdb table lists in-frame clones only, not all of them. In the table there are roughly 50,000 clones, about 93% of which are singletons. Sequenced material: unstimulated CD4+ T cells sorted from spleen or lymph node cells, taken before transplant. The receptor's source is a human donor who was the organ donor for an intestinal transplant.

The chain's CDR3 is CASSILQGAGTRELFF. For the CDR3, the DNA is TGTGCCAGCAGCATTCTACAGGGGGCGGGCACCAGGGAGCTGTTTTTT. V usage is TRBV28 and J usage is TRBJ2-2, with 9 nucleotides matching TRBD1. The CDR3 runs 16 residues. Looked up from germline, CDR1 is MDHEN and CDR2 is SYDVKM.